Listed here is a single T cell receptor (beta chain). Its specificity is unknown. This sample is drawn from a study of OX40 agonist ivuxolimab in advanced cancers. Overall study results and limits: Clonal expansion was seen in CD4+ and CD8+ blood T cells by week 6 at 0.1 to 3.0 mg/kg. Partial responders dosed at 0.1-3.0 mg/kg displayed clonal expansion ranking among the lowest.

J gave up 5 bases and V 0 bases, and 8 bases lay outside the gene matches. Germline V gene sequence: CDR1 MRHNA, CDR2 SNTAGT. The CDR3 contains 17 residues. TCRdb keeps only in-frame clones here, not all; method: immunoSEQ multiplex PCR. The data contain under 90,000 clones, 90% of them singletons. Autoimmune disease history or systemic immunosuppression disqualified patients. Samples of blood were obtained at baseline, on cycle 4 day 1, and on cycle 7 day 1. The chain combines TRBV6-4 with TRBJ1-2, with 11 bases identical to TRBD1. This clonotype originated in an adult with an advanced solid tumor such as melanoma, head and neck, liver or kidney cancer. The sample here was CD4+ or CD8+ T cells sorted from blood, taken in a trial of the OX40 agonist ivuxolimab. The CDR3 nucleotides are TGTGCCAGCAGTGACTCCATCGTCGGACAGGGGGCATATGGCTACACCTTC. Amino acid sequence: CASSDSIVGQGAYGYTF.